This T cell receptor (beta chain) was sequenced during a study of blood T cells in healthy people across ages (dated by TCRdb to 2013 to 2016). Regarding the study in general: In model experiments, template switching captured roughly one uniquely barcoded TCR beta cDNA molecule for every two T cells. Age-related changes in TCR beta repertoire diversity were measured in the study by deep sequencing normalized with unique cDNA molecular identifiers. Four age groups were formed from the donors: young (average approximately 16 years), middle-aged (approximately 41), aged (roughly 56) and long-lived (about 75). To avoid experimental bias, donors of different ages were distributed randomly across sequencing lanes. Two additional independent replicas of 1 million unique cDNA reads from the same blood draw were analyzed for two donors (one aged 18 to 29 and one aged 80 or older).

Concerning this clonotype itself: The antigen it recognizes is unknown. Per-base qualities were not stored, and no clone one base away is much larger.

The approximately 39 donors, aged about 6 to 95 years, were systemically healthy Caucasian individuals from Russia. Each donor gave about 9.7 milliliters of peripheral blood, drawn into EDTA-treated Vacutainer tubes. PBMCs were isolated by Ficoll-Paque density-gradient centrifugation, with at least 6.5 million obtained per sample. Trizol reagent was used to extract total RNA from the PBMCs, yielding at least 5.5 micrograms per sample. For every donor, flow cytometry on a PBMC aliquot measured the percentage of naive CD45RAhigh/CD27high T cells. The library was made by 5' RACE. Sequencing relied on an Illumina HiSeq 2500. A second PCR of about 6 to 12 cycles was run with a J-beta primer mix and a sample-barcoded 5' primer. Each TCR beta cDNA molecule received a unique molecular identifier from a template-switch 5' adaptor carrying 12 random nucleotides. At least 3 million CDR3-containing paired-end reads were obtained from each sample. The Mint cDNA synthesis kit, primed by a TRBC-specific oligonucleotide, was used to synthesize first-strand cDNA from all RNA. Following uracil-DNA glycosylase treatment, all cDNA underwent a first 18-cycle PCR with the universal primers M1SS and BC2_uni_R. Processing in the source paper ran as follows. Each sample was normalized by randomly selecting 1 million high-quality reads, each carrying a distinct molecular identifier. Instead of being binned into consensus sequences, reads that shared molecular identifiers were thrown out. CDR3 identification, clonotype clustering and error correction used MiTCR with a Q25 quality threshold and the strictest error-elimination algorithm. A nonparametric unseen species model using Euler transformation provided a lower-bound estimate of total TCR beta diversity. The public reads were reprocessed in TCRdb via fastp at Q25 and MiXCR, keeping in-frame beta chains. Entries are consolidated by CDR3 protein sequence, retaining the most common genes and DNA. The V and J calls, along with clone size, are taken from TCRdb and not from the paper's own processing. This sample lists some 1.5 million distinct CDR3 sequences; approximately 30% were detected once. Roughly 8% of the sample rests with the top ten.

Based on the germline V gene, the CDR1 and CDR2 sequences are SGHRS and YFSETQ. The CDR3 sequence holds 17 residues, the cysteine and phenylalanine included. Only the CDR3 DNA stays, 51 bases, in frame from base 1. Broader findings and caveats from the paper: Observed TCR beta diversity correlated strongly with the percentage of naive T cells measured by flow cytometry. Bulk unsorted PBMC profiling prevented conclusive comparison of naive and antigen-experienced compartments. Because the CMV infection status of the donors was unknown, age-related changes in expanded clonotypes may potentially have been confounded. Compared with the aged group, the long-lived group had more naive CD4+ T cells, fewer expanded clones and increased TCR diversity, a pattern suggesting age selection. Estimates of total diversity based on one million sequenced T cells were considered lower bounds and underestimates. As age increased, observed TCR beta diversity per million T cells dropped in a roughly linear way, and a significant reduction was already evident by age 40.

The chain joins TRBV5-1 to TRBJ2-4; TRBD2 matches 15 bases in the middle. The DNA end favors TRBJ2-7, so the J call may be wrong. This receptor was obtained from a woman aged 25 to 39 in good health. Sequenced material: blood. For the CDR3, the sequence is CASSWGLAGGSSYEQYF. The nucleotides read TGCGCCAGCAGCTGGGGACTAGCGGGGGGCTCCTCCTACGAGCAGTACTTC.